This T cell receptor beta chain was obtained from a study of blood T cell repertoires in COVID-19. Only in-frame clones appear in the TCRdb table, and some are missing; sequencing was by immunoSEQ multiplex PCR. The table lists fewer than 200,000 clones, just over 85% of them singletons. The junction had 2 bases not matched to a gene; V was cut back by 6 bases and J by 3 bases. This CDR3 is built from 13 residues. The sequence was obtained from a man over 45 with active or convalescent COVID-19. What was sequenced was peripheral blood. The chain combines TRBV12-3 or TRBV12-4 with TRBJ1-1; 9 bases line up with TRBD1. The CDR3 reads CASRRQGDTEAFF. DNA of the CDR3: TGTGCCAGCAGACGACAGGGGGACACTGAAGCTTTCTTT.